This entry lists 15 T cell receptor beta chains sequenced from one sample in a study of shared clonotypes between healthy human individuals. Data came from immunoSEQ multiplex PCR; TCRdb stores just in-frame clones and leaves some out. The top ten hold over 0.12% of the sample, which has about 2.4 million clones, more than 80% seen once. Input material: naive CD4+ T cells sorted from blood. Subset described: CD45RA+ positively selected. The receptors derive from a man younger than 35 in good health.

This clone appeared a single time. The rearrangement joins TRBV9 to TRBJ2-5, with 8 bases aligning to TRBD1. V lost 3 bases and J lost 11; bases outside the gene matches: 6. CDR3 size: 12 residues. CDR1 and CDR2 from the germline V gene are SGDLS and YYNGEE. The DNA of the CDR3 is TGTGCCAGCAGCGGGACAGGGCGAGAGCAGTACTTC. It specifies CASSGTGREQYF.

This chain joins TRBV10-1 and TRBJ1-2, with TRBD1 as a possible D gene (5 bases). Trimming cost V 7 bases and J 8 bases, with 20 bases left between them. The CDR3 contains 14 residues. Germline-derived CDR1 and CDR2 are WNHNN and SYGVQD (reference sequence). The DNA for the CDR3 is TGCGCCAGCAAAAAGAAGGGGCCCTGGGGGGGCTACACCTTC. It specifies CASKKKGPWGGYTF.

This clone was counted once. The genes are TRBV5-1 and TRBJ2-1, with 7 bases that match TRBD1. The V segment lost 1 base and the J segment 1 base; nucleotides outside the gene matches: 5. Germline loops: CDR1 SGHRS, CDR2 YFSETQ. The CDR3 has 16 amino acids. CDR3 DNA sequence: TGCGCCAGCAGCTTGATGACAGGGTCTTCCTACAATGAGCAGTTCTTC. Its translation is CASSLMTGSSYNEQFF.

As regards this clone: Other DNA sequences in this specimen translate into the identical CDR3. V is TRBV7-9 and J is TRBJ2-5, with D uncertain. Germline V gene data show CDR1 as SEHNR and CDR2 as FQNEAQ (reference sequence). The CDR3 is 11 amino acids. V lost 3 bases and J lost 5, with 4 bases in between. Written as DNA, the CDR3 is TGTGCCAGCAGCTTTGCGGAGACCCAGTACTTC. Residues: CASSFAETQYF.

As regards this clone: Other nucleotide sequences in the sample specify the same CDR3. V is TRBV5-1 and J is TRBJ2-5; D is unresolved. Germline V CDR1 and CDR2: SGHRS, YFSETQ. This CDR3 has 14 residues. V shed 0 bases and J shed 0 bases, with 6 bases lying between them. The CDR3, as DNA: TGCGCCAGCAGCTTGGGGGGATACCAAGAGACCCAGTACTTC. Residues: CASSLGGYQETQYF.

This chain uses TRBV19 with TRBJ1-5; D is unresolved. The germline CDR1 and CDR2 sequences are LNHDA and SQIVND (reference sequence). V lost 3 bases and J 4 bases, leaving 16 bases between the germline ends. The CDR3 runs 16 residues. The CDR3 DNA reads TGTGCCAGTAGTATCTTCCTGGCAGAGAATAATCAGCCCCAGCATTTT. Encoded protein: CASSIFLAENNQPQHF.

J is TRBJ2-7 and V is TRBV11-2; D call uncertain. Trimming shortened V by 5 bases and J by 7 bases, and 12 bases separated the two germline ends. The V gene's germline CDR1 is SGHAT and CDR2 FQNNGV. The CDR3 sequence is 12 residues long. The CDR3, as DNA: TGTGCCAGCAGCCCCCACCCCGTTGAGCAGTACTTC. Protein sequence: CASSPHPVEQYF. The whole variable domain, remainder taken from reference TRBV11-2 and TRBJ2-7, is EAGVAQSPRYKIIEKRQSVAFWCNPISGHATLYWYQQILGQGPKLLIQFQNNGVVDDSQLPKDRFSAERLKGVDSTLKIQPAKLEDSAVYLCASSPHPVEQYFGPGTRLTVT.

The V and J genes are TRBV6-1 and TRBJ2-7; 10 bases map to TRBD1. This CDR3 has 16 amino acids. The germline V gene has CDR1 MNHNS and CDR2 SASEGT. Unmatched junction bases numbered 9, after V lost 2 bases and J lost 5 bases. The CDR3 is CASSELLTGGRNEQYF. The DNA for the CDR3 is TGTGCCAGCAGTGAATTACTGACAGGGGGCCGCAACGAGCAGTACTTC.

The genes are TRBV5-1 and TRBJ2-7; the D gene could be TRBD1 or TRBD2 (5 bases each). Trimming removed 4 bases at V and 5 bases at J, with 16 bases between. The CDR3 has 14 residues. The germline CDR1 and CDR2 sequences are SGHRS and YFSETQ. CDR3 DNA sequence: TGCGCCAGCAGCCCCAAATGGGGGTTGGACGAGCAGTACTTC. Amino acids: CASSPKWGLDEQYF.

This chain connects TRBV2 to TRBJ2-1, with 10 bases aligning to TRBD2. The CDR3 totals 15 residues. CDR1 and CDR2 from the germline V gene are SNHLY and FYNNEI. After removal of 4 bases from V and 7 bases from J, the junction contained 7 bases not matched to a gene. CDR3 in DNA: TGTGCCAGCAGTGTGGCCCCTAGCGGGGGTAATGAGCAGTTCTTC. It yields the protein CASSVAPSGGNEQFF.

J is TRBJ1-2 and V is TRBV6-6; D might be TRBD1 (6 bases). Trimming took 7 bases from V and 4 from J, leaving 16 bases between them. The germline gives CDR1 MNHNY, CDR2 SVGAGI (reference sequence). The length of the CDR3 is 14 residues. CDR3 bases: TGTGCCAGCACCCCCGGGGGCTCTTTCTATGGCTACACCTTC. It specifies CASTPGGSFYGYTF.

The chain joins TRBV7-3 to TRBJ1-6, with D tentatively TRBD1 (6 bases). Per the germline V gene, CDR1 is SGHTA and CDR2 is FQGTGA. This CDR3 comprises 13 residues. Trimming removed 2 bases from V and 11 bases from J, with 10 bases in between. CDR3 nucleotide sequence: TGTGCCAGCAGCTTAGGGGGCGAGACACCCCTCCACTTT. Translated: CASSLGGETPLHF.

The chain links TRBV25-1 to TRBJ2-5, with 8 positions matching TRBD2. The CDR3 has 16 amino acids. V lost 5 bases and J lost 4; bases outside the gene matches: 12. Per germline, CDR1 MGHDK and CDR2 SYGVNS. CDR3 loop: CASSLAGRTPGETQYF. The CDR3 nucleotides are TGTGCCAGCAGTTTAGCGGGGCGGACCCCCGGAGAGACCCAGTACTTC.

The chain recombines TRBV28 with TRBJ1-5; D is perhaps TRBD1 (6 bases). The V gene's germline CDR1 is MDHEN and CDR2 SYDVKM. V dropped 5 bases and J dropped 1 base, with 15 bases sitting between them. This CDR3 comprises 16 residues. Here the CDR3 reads CASSTRQGFSNQPQHF. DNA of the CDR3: TGTGCCAGCAGTACACGTCAGGGGTTCAGCAATCAGCCCCAGCATTTT.

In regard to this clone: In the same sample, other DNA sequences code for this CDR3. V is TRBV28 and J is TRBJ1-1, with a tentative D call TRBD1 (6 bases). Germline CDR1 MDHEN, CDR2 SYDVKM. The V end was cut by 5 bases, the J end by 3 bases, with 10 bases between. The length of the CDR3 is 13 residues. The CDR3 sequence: CASSPTGYTEAFF. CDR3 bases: TGTGCCAGCAGTCCCACAGGGTACACTGAAGCTTTCTTT.